Described below is a single TCR beta chain sequence and its context. Naive CD8 cells comprised CD45RO-negative, CCR7-positively selected cells, excluding terminally differentiated effector memory CD45RA+ cells. This sample was taken from a study of shared clonotypes between healthy human individuals. The assay was immunoSEQ multiplex PCR, and TCRdb's table has in-frame clones only and misses some. This sample carries around 2.1 million clones, more than 85% of them seen once, and the ten largest clones take under 2%. Sequencing was carried out using naive CD8+ T cells from PBMCs. The receptor comes from a man aged 18 to 29 in good health. Some clones in this sample may be carry-over from other donors' samples.

The CDR3 spells CASSQVTPGTWGYTF. CDR3 DNA sequence: TGCGCCAGCAGCCAAGTTACGCCAGGGACATGGGGCTACACCTTC. The chain uses TRBV4-1 and TRBJ1-2; maybe TRBD1 (6 bases). CDR1 and CDR2 from the germline V gene are MGHRA and YSYEKL. With 1 base removed from V and 8 bases from J, the gap between germline ends came to 17 bases. The CDR3 runs 15 residues.